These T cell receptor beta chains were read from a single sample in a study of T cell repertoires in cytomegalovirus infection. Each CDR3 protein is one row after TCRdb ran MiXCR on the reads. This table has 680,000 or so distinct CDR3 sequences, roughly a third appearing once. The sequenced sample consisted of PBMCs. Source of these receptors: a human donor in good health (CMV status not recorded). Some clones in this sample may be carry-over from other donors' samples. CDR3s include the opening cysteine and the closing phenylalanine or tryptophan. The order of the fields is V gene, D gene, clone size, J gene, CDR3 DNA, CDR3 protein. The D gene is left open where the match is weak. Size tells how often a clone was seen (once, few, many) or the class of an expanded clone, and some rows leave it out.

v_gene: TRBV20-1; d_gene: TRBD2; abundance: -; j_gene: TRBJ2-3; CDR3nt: TGCAGTGCTAAAGCGACCCAGCCCCCCGGGACTAGCGGACCAACAGATACGCAGTATTTT; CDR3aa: CSAKATQPPGTSGPTDTQYF
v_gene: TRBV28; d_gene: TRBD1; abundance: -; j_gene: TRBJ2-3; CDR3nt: TGTGCCAGCAGTCAGGGGGCACGCACAGATACGCAGTATTTT; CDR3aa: CASSQGARTDTQYF
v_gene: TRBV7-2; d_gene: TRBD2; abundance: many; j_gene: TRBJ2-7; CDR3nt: TGTGCCAGCAGTTTACCCGGGACTAGCTCCTACGAGCAGTACTTC; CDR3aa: CASSLPGTSSYEQYF
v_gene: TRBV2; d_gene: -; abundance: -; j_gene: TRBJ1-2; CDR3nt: TGTGCCAGCAGTGGACGGGGCTATGGCTACACCTTC; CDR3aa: CASSGRGYGYTF
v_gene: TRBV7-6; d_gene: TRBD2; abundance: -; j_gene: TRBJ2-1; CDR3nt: TGTGCCAGCAGCCCTTCGACGACTAGCGGGGGGGCCGGTGATGAGCAGTTCTTC; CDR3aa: CASSPSTTSGGAGDEQFF
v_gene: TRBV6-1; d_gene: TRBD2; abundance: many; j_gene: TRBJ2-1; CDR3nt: TGTGCCAGCACTACCGGGACTAGCGGGAGCTTCTACAATGAGCAGTTCTTC; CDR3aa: CASTTGTSGSFYNEQFF
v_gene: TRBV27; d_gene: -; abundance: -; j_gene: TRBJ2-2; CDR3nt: TGTGCCAGCAGACTCGCGGGACTCCCCTCCGGGGAGCTGTTTTTT; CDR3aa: CASRLAGLPSGELFF
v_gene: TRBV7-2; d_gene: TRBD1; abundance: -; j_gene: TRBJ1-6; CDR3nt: TGTGCCAGCAGCAAACCGGGACAGGGATATTCACCCCTCCACTTT; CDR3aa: CASSKPGQGYSPLHF
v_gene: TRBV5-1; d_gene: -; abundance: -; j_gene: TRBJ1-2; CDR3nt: TGCGCCAGCAGCTTACGGAATTTGGGGGCAGATGGCTACACCTTC; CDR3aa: CASSLRNLGADGYTF
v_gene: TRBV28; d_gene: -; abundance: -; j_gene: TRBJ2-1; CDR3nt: TGTGCCAGCAATCAGTCCCCCCTGGGGAAAAATGAGCAGTTCTTC; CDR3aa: CASNQSPLGKNEQFF
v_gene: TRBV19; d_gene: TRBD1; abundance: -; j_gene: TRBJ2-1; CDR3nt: TGTGCCAGTAGTAATATCCGGGACAGAGCCTACAATGAGCAGTTCTTC; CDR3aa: CASSNIRDRAYNEQFF
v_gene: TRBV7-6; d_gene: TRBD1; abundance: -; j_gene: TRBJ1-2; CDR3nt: TGTGCCAGCAGCCTCGGACAGGGGGTCATCGGTGGCTACACCTTC; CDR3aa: CASSLGQGVIGGYTF
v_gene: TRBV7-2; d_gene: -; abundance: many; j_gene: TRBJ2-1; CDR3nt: TGTGCCAGCAGCCCGACCGGAGATGAGCAGTTCTTC; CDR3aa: CASSPTGDEQFF
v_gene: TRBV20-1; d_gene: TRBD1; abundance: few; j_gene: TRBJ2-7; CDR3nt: TGCAGTGCTAAATCCGGGACAGGGCTTTACGAGCAGTACTTC; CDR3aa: CSAKSGTGLYEQYF
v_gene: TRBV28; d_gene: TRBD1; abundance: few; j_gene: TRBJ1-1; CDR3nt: TGTGCCAGCAGTTTATCGGGACAGGGGGCAGGAAGAACTGAAGCTTTCTTT; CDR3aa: CASSLSGQGAGRTEAFF
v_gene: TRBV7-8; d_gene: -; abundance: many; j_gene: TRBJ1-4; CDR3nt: TGTGCCACTAGTTCGGGGAGGGCCCTAAATGAAAAACTGTTTTTT; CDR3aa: CATSSGRALNEKLFF
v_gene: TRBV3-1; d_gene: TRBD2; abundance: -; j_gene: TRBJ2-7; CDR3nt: TGTGCCAGCAACCAAGGGACTAGCGGGAGCAGGAACGAGCAGTACTTC; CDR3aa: CASNQGTSGSRNEQYF
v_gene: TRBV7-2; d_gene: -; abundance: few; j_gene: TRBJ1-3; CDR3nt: TGTGCCAGCACCCCCTGGGCAGGGACGGGTGGAAACACCATATATTTT; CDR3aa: CASTPWAGTGGNTIYF
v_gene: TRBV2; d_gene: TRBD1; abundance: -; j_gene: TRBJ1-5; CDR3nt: TGTGCCAGCGACGGGACAGGGGATCAGCCCCAGCATTTT; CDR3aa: CASDGTGDQPQHF
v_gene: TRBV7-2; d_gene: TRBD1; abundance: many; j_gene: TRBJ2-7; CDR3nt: TGTGCCAGCAGCTTCGATACAGGGGTCTACGAGCAGTACTTC; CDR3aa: CASSFDTGVYEQYF
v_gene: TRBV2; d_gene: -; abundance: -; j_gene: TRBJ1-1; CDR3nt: TGTGCCAGCAGTGATCGGAGGATGAACACTGAAGCTTTCTTT; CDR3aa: CASSDRRMNTEAFF
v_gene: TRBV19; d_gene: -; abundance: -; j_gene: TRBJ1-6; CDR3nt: TGTGCCAGTAGTTCCGGACAGAATAATTCACCCCTCCACTTT; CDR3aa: CASSSGQNNSPLHF